There are many counts of the clone carrying this T cell receptor beta chain. Antigen unknown. From CD4+ cells came CD45RA+ naive and CD45RA-negative memory subsets. This sample stems from a study of shared clonotypes between healthy human individuals. Here immunoSEQ multiplex PCR was the method, and the copy in TCRdb shows in-frame clones only, minus some. Among some 200,000 clones, approximately 65% were seen once, and the ten largest hold around 10%. Notes on the study in general: Sorted-subset sequencing, rarefaction showed, was incomplete despite large depth. It was anticipated that sequencing depth would influence how many clonotypes donors shared.

Germline-derived CDR1 and CDR2 are MNHNS and SASEGT. The CDR3 runs to 14 residues. Trimming removed 4 bases from V and 8 bases from J, with 17 bases in between. This TCR was sampled from a man aged 30 to 39 in good health. V usage is TRBV6-1 and J usage is TRBJ1-2; D may be TRBD1 (5 bases). Source material: memory CD4+ T cells sorted from blood. Described subset: CD45RA-negative fraction. In DNA, the CDR3 is TGTGCCAGCAGTGTGGCGCCCGGGGGTCCCGGCTACACCTTC. Translated: CASSVAPGGPGYTF.